This TCR beta chain was observed in a study of blood T cell repertoires in COVID-19. Looking at the study overall: Material from acute and convalescent COVID-19 was sourced from the United States, Italy and Spain. PBMCs, B-cell-depleted T cells, or T cells provided the cDNA or gDNA that made up the material.

Trimming pared 3 bases from V and 5 bases from J, leaving 14 bases between. The length of the CDR3 is 15 residues. Germline CDR1 and CDR2: LNHDA and SQIVND (reference sequence). Authors' data handling: Estimation of nucleated cell counts relied on the amplification of reference gene primers. TCRdb's table, derived via immunoSEQ multiplex PCR, lists solely in-frame clones and lacks some. The D gene and trimming were derived from the DNA, and the V and J assignments and clone size from that table. This table has a few hundred thousand clones, 70% to 90% appearing once. The sequencing sample was made of peripheral blood. This chain links TRBV19 with TRBJ2-1; D ambiguous. This receptor was obtained from a woman in her 30s who had recovered from COVID-19. The CDR3 protein is CASSIWRYPDNEQFF. The CDR3 DNA follows: TGTGCCAGTAGTATTTGGCGGTACCCAGACAATGAGCAGTTCTTC.